This TCR delta chain was sequenced in a study of Vδ1+ human thymocytes. Regarding the study as a whole: In the thymus, TRG and TRD repertoires looked highly polyclonal with Gaussian CDR3 lengths. Unlike peripheral blood Vdelta1+ controls, thymic delta-chain sequences included about 20% Vdelta2 and few Vdelta3.

Sequences come from RNA converted to cDNA by reverse transcription. The CDR3 regions were amplified by multiplex PCR from V-gene primers to a constant-region primer. TCRdb reran clone calling via CATT on the multiplex PCR reads. The sample consists of about 25,000 delta-chain clones, less than 30% of them appearing once. Details on this clone: Its antigen remains unidentified.

The length of the CDR3 is 17 residues. Germline loops: CDR1 TSWWSYY, CDR2 QGS. V was pared by 2 bases and J by 3 bases, with 19 bases between. The sequenced material came from Vdelta1+ gamma-delta thymocytes from the thymus. Subset denoted: FACS-sorted CD3+ TCRalphabeta- TCRVdelta1+ TCRVdelta2- thymocytes. This chain joins TRDV1 and TRDJ1, with D perhaps TRDD3 (6 bases). This clonotype was sampled from a boy younger than two who had congenital heart surgery. The chain's CDR3 is CALGEAGVGDSSDKLIF. CDR3 sequence (DNA): TGTGCTCTTGGGGAAGCCGGTGTCGGGGATTCATCCGATAAACTCATCTTT.